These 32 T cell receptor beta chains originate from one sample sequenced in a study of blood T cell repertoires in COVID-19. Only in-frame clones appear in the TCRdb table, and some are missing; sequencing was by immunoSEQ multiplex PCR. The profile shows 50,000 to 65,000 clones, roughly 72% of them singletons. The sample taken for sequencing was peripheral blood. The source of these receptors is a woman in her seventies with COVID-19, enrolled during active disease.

CDR3 residues: CASSLDPLTGGYTF. In DNA, the CDR3 is TGTGCCAGCAGCTTAGATCCGCTGACGGGGGGCTACACCTTC. The V call is TRBV13, the J call TRBJ1-2; D ambiguous. Germline V gene sequence: CDR1 PRHDT, CDR2 FYEKMQ (reference sequence). V gave up 1 base and J gave up 8 bases, with 14 bases separating them. There are 14 residues in the CDR3.

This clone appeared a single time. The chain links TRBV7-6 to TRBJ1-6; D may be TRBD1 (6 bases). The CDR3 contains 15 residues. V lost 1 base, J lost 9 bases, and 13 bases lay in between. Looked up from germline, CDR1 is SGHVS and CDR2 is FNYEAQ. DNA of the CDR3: TGTGCCAGCAGCTTAGTCTCAGGGGTGGTTTCACCCCTCCACTTT. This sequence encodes CASSLVSGVVSPLHF.

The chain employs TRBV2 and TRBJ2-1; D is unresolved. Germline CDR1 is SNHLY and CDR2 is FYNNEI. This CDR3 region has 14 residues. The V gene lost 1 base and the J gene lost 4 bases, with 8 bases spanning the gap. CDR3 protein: CASSEGAAYNEQFF. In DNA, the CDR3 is TGTGCCAGCAGTGAAGGTGCAGCGTACAATGAGCAGTTCTTC.

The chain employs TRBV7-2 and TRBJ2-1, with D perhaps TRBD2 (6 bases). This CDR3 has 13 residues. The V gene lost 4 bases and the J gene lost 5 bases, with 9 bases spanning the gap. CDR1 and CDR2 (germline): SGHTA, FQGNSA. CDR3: CASSSGLNNEQFF. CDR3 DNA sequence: TGTGCCAGCAGCTCGGGACTTAACAATGAGCAGTTCTTC.

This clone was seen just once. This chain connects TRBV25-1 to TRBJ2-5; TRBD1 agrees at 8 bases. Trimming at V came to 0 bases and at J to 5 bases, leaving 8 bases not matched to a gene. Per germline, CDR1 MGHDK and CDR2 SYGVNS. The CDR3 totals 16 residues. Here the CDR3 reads CASSEYWPGGGETQYF. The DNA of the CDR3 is TGTGCCAGCAGTGAATATTGGCCAGGGGGCGGGGAGACCCAGTACTTC.

The CDR3 loop reads CASSSIAVSYEQYV. Here the CDR3 DNA reads TGTGCCAGCAGCTCCATTGCAGTTTCCTACGAGCAGTACGTC. This rearrangement joins TRBV6-6 to TRBJ2-7; D is uncertain. Per germline, CDR1 MNHNY and CDR2 SVGAGI (reference sequence). The V gene lost 6 bases and the J gene lost 1 base, with 13 bases spanning the gap. This CDR3 has 14 residues.

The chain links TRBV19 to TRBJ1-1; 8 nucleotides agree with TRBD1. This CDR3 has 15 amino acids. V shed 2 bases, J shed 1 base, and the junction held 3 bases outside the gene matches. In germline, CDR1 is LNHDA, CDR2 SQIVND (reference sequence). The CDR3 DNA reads TGTGCCAGTAGTATAATCGGACAGGGGAACACTGAAGCTTTCTTT. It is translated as CASSIIGQGNTEAFF.

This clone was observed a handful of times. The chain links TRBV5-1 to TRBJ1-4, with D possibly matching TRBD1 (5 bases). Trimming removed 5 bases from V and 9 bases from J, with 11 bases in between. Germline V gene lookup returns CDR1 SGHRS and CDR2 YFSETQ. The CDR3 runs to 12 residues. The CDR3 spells CASRDTGQKLFF. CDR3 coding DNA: TGCGCCAGCAGGGACACGGGTCAAAAACTGTTTTTT.

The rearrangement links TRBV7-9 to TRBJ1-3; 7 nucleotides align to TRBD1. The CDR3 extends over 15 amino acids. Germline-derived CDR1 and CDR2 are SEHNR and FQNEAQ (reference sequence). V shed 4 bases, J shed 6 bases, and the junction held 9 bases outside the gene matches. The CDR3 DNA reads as TGTGCCAGCAGCTCGACAGGGTGGATTGAAAACACCATATATTTT. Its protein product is CASSSTGWIENTIYF.

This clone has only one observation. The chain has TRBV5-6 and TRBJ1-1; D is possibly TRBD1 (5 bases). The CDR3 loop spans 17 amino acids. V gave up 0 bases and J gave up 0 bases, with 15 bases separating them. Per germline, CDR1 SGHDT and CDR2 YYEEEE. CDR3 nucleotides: TGTGCCAGCAGCTTGGCCAAACAGGCTTACATGAACACTGAAGCTTTCTTT. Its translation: CASSLAKQAYMNTEAFF.

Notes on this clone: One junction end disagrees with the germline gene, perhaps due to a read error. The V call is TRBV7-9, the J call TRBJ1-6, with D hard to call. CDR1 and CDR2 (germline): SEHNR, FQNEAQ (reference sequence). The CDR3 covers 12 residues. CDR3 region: CASSSDNSPLHF. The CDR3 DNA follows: TGTGCCAGCAGCTCCGATAATTCACCCCTCCACTTT. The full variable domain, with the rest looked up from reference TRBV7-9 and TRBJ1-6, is DTGVSQNPRHKITKRGQNVTFRCDPISEHNRLYWYRQTLGQGPEFLTYFQNEAQLEKSRLLSDRFSAERPKGSFSTLEIQRTEQGDSAMYLCASSSDNSPLHFGNGTRLTVT.

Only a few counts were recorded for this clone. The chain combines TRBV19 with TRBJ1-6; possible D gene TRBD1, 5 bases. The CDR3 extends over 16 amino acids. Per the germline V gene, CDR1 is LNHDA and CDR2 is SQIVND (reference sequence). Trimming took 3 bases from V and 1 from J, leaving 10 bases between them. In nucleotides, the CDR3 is TGTGCCAGTAGTATGGGGCTGAGGTCCTATAATTCACCCCTCCACTTT. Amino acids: CASSMGLRSYNSPLHF.

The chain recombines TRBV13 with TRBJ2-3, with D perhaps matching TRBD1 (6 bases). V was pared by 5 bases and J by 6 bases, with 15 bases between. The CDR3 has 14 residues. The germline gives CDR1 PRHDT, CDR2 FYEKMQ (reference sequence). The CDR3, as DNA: TGTGCCAGCAGCCGCCTGTTGGGGGCGGATACGCAGTATTTT. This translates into CASSRLLGADTQYF.

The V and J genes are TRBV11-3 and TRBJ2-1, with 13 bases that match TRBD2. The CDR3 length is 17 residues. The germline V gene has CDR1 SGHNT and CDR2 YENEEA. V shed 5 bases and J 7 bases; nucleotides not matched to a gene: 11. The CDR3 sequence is CASSPPGLAGTLNEQFF. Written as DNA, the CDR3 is TGTGCCAGCAGCCCCCCGGGACTAGCGGGAACCCTAAATGAGCAGTTCTTC. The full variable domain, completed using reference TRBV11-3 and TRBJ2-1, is EAGVVQSPRYKIIEKKQPVAFWCNPISGHNTLYWYLQNLGQGPELLIRYENEEAVDDSQLPKDRFSAERLKGVDSTLKIQPAELGDSAVYLCASSPPGLAGTLNEQFFGPGTRLTVL.

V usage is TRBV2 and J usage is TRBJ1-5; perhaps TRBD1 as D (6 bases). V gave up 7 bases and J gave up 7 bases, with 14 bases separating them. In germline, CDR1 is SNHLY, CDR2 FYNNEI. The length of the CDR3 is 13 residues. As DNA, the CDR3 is TGTGCCAGCACTAGGACAGTCACCCAGCCCCAGCATTTT. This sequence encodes CASTRTVTQPQHF.

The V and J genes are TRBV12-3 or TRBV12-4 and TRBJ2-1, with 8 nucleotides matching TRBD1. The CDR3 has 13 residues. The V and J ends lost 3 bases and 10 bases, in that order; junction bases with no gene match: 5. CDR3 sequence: CASSFSGGGEQFF. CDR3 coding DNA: TGTGCCAGCAGTTTCTCAGGGGGCGGCGAGCAGTTCTTC.

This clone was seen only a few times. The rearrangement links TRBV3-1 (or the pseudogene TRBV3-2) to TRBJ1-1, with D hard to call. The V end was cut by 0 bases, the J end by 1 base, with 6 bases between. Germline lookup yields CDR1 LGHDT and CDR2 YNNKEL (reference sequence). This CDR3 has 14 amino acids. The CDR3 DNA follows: TGTGCCAGCAGCCAAGAGGGCCCGAACACTGAAGCTTTCTTT. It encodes CASSQEGPNTEAFF.

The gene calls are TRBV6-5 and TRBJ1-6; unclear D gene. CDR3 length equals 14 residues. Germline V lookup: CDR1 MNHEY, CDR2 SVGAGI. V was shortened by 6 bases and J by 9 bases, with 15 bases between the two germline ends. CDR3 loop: CASRPTRMGSPLHF. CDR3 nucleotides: TGTGCCAGCAGGCCGACTCGTATGGGTTCACCCCTCCACTTT.

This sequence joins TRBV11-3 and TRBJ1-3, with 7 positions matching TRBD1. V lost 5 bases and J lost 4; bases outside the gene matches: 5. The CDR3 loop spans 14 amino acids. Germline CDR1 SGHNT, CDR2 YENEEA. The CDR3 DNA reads TGTGCCAGCAGCAAGGGGGCCGGAGGAAACACCATATATTTT. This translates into CASSKGAGGNTIYF.

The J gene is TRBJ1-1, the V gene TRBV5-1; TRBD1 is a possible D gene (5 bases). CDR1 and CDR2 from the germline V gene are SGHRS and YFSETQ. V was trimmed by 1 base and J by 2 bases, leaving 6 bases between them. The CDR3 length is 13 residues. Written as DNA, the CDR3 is TGCGCCAGCAGCTTGCAGGGAAACACTGAAGCTTTCTTT. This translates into CASSLQGNTEAFF.

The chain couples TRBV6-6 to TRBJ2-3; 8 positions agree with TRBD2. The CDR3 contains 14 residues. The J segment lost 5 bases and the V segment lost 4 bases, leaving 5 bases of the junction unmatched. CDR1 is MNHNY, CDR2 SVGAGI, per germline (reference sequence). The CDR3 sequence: CASSSLLAVDTQYF. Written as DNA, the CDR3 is TGTGCCAGCAGTTCTCTACTAGCGGTAGATACGCAGTATTTT.

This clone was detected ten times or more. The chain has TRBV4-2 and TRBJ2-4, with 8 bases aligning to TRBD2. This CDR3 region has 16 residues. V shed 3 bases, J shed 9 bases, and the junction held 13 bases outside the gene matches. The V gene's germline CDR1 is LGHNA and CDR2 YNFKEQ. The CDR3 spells CASSQGGGPDNAIQYF. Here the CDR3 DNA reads TGTGCCAGCAGCCAGGGCGGGGGGCCGGACAATGCCATTCAGTACTTC.

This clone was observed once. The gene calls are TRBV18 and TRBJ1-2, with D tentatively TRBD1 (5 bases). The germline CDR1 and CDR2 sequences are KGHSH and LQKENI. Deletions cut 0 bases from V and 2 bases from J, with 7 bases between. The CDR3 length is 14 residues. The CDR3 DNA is TGTGCCAGCTCACCACCTCAGGGAAACTATGGCTACACCTTC. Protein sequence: CASSPPQGNYGYTF.

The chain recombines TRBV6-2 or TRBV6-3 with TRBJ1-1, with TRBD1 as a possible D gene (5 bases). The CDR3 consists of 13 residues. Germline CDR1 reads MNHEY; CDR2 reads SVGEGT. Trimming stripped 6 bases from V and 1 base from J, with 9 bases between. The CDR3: CASSRGGNTEAFF. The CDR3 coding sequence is TGTGCCAGCAGCCGGGGGGGGAACACTGAAGCTTTCTTT.

The CDR3 protein is CASRRQGIFRTIYF. CDR3 DNA: TGTGCCAGCAGAAGACAGGGGATTTTTAGGACCATATATTTT. The J gene is TRBJ1-3, the V gene TRBV2, with 8 bases aligning to TRBD1. After removal of 6 bases from V and 10 bases from J, the junction contained 11 bases not matched to a gene. The CDR3 is 14 residues long. CDR1 is SNHLY and CDR2 is FYNNEI in the germline V gene. Supplemented by reference TRBV2 and TRBJ1-3, the full variable domain reads EPEVTQTPSHQVTQMGQEVILRCVPISNHLYFYWYRQILGQKVEFLVSFYNNEISEKSEIFDDQFSVERPDGSNFTLKIRSTKLEDSAMYFCASRRQGIFRTIYFGEGSWLTVV.

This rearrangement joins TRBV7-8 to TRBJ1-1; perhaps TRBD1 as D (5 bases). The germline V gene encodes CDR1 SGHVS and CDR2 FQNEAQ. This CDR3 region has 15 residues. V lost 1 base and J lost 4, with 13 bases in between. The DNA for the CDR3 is TGTGCCAGCAGCTTAGAGTCCGGGAGGGGCACTGAAGCTTTCTTT. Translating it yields CASSLESGRGTEAFF.

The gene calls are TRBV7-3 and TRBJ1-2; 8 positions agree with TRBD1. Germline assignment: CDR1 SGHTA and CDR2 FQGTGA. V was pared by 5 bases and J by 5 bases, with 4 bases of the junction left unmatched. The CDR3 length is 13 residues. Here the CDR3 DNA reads TGTGCCAGCAGCCCAGGGACAGGTTATGGCTACACCTTC. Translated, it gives CASSPGTGYGYTF.

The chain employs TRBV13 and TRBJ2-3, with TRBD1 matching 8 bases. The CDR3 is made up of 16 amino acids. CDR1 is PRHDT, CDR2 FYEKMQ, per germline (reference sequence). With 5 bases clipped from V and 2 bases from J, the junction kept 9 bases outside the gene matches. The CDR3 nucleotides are TGTGCCAGCAGCCCACTGGGACAGGCCCCCACAGATACGCAGTATTTT. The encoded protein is CASSPLGQAPTDTQYF.

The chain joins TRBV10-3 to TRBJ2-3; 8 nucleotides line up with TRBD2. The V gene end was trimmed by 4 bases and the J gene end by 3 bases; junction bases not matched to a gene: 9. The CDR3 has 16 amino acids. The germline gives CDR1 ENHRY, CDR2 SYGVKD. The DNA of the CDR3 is TGTGCCATCAGTGTATTAACTAGCGGTTGGACAGATACGCAGTATTTT. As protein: CAISVLTSGWTDTQYF.

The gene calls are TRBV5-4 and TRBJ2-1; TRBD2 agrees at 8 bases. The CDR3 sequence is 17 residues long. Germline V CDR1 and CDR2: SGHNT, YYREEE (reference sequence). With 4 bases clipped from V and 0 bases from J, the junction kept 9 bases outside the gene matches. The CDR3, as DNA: TGTGCCAGCAGCCCGCGGGGGGTACGGAGCTCCTACAATGAGCAGTTCTTC. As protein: CASSPRGVRSSYNEQFF.

The CDR3 loop reads CAIRGAPGLADPYEQYV. DNA of the CDR3: TGTGCCATCAGGGGGGCCCCCGGACTAGCGGACCCCTACGAGCAGTACGTC. The chain links TRBV10-3 to TRBJ2-7; 10 bases fit TRBD2. The CDR3 has 17 amino acids. Germline loops: CDR1 ENHRY, CDR2 SYGVKD. V gave up 6 bases and J gave up 2 bases; unmatched junction bases: 13.

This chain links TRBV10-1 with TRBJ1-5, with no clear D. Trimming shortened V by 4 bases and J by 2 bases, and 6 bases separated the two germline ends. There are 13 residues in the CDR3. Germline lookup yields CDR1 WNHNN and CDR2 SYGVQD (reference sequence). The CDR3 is CASSVEGNQPQHF. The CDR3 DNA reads TGCGCCAGCAGTGTGGAGGGCAATCAGCCCCAGCATTTT.